The sequence of this T cell receptor (beta chain) was determined in a study of CD8 T cells in ankylosing spondylitis. Study outcomes and limitations: Certain motif variants had earlier been reported in reactive arthritis synovial fluid and blood.

The germline V and J ends were trimmed by 1 base and 0 bases, with 21 bases remaining between them. CDR3 size: 19 residues. From germline, CDR1 is MGHRA and CDR2 YSYEKL. Of note for this clonotype: What it recognizes is unknown.

Libraries for TCR beta were made by quantitative 5'-RACE with molecular barcodes. TCRdb ran MiXCR on the 5' RACE reads and lists one entry per CDR3 protein. The repertoire holds approximately 150,000 distinct CDR3 sequences, with approximately 32% as singletons. The clonotype was recovered from a male donor with ankylosing spondylitis. The V and J genes are TRBV4-1 and TRBJ1-1; TRBD1 might be the D (6 bases). Source material: synovial fluid, either unsorted or a sorted T cell fraction (not recorded which). CDR3 protein: CASSQVSQGYQEMNTEAFF. CDR3 DNA sequence: TGCGCCAGCAGCCAAGTCTCACAGGGATATCAGGAAATGAACACTGAAGCTTTCTTT.